Ten or more counts support the clone carrying this T cell receptor beta chain. Its target is unknown. These data are taken from a study of blood T cells in healthy people across ages. Study results and limitations: Significant beta diversity loss was already apparent by age roughly 40, declining roughly linearly.

A sample-barcoded 5' primer and a J-beta primer mix were used in a second PCR of about 7 to 12 cycles. The template-switch adaptor was a 5' adaptor with 12 random nucleotides. It tagged each cDNA molecule. TCRdb re-derived calls from the 5' RACE reads in MiXCR, one entry per CDR3 protein. The sample holds hundreds of thousands of distinct CDR3 sequences, approximately 55% seen once. This clonotype originated in a man older than 75 in good health. Sequenced input: blood.

CDR3 region: CASSGGLHRDAYF. For the CDR3, the DNA is TGTGCCAGTAGTGGGGGCCTACACAGAGACGCGTATTTT. This rearrangement joins TRBV19 to TRBJ2-3; perhaps TRBD1 as D (6 bases). Deletions cut 5 bases from V and 14 bases from J, with 20 bases between. This CDR3 spans 13 amino acids. Germline CDR1 and CDR2: LNHDA and SQIVND (reference sequence).